The source of this T cell receptor (beta chain) is a study of Tregs in tolerant kidney transplant recipients. Repertoires were generated with immunoSEQ multiplex PCR, while TCRdb's copy carries only in-frame clones and drops some. The table has around 50,000 clones, 83% seen once. This CDR3 has 17 amino acids. CDR1 is SGHNT and CDR2 is YENEEA in the germline V gene. With 4 bases removed from V and 6 bases from J, the gap between germline ends came to 23 bases. The receptor's source is a human donor in good health. V is TRBV11-3 and J is TRBJ2-3; D perhaps matches TRBD2 (5 bases). The sequencing sample was made of CD4+ T cells from blood. CDR3 nucleotides: TGTGCCAGCAGCTCGAGGTGGGCGGAGGCCGCGGTGGATACGCAGTATTTT. Protein: CASSSRWAEAAVDTQYF.